Given below is one TCR beta chain in context. This entry belongs to a study of glioma-infiltrating T cells after dendritic cell vaccination. The wider study: Dendritic cells derived from monocytes and pulsed with autologous tumor lysate formed the vaccine.

Assay used: immunoSEQ multiplex PCR; TCRdb lists only in-frame clones, some missing. The top ten hold around a sixth of the sample, which has 85,000 to 95,000 clones, under 90% seen once. The CDR3 totals 14 residues. V shed 1 base and J shed 5 bases, with 11 bases lying between them. Per the germline V gene, CDR1 is SGHDN and CDR2 is FVKESK. Sequences were derived from blood, sampled before dendritic cell vaccination. The chain links TRBV14 to TRBJ2-5; the D gene is possibly TRBD2 (6 bases). The clonotype comes from a human donor with glioblastoma. CDR3 DNA: TGTGCCAGCAGCCAAGTTGGGGGGATGGAGACCCAGTACTTC. This encodes CASSQVGGMETQYF.